The clone carrying this TCR beta chain was observed many times. Its antigen is not known. Building of the TCR beta libraries involved iRepertoire HTBI primers and Arm-PCR of CDR3 regions. TCRdb recomputed calls from the multiplex PCR reads with MiXCR, one row per CDR3 protein. Here the sample spans about 440,000 distinct CDR3 sequences, less than 20% being singletons. Noted time point: newly diagnosed GD, antithyroid drugs for less than 3 months. Making the TCR library involved RNA that had been extracted from PBMCs. This sample is part of a study of regulatory T cells in long-lasting Graves disease. Points from the study as a whole: Newly diagnosed Graves' patients exceeded persistent ones in TCR diversity.

Germline CDR1 MNHEY, CDR2 SMNVEV (reference sequence). J was trimmed by 12 bases and V by 3 bases; bases with no gene match: 15. This CDR3 comprises 18 residues. These sequences were also reported in another study, on T cells in Graves' hyperthyroidism and ophthalmopathy. Per that study: HTBI primers were the set used in a first-round RT-PCR of the TCR CDR3. Blood also showed most of the thyroid clonotypes that were expanded above 0.001.

The sequenced sample was peripheral blood mononuclear cells (PBMCs), obtained at new diagnosis, from a patient treated with antithyroid drugs. The receptor was isolated from a woman aged 18 to 35 with Graves disease. This chain joins TRBV27 and TRBJ2-1; 15 nucleotides agree with TRBD2. CDR3 DNA: TGTGCCAGCAGTTTCGGACTAGCGGGAGGGGAGCACCGCAATACGCAGTTCTTC. Translating gives CASSFGLAGGEHRNTQFF.